These 21 T cell receptor beta chains were all obtained from the same sample, sequenced in a study of blood T cell repertoires in COVID-19. The table came from immunoSEQ multiplex PCR; TCRdb's copy has only in-frame clones and leaves some out. The sample lists hundreds of thousands of clones, about 93% seen once, with approximately 2% in the top ten. Material for sequencing was PBMCs or T cells enriched from blood (not recorded which). These receptors were taken from a woman under 30 who had recovered from COVID-19.

V usage is TRBV7-8 and J usage is TRBJ2-3; D may be TRBD2 (5 bases). The CDR3 totals 16 residues. The ends were cut back, 1 base at V and 2 bases at J, with 13 bases in the middle. Germline V gives CDR1 SGHVS, CDR2 FQNEAQ. CDR3 amino acids: CASSLEAGHPTDTQYF. CDR3 bases: TGTGCCAGCAGCTTAGAGGCGGGCCATCCCACAGATACGCAGTATTTT.

This chain's CDR3 is CASKTDKETQYF. The DNA of the CDR3 is TGTGCCAGCAAGACAGATAAAGAGACCCAGTACTTC. The chain is built from TRBV2 and TRBJ2-5; TRBD1 is a possible D gene (5 bases). The V gene's germline CDR1 is SNHLY and CDR2 FYNNEI. V lost 7 bases and J lost 3, with 9 bases in between. The CDR3 length is 12 residues.

DNA for the CDR3: TGTGCCACCCACCCCGGGACAGCCTATGAAAAACTGTTTTTT. This gives the protein CATHPGTAYEKLFF. V is TRBV15 and J is TRBJ1-4; 7 bases align to TRBD1. The germline gives CDR1 LNHNV, CDR2 YYDKDF (reference sequence). The trim removed 8 bases at V and 6 bases at J, leaving 9 bases unmatched. CDR3 length equals 14 residues.

This rearrangement joins TRBV5-1 to TRBJ2-5; D is possibly TRBD1 (6 bases). V was clipped by 6 bases and J by 5 bases, with 14 bases between them. CDR1 is SGHRS, CDR2 YFSETQ, per germline. The CDR3 runs to 13 residues. CDR3 residues: CASTQVQGETQYF. The CDR3 DNA follows: TGCGCCAGCACTCAGGTGCAGGGGGAGACCCAGTACTTC. The variable domain in full, completed from reference TRBV5-1 and TRBJ2-5, reads KAGVTQTPRYLIKTRGQQVTLSCSPISGHRSVSWYQQTPGQGLQFLFEYFSETQRNKGNFPGRFSGRQFSNSRSEMNVSTLELGDSALYLCASTQVQGETQYFGPGTRLLVL.

This clone was found once. This rearrangement joins TRBV6-6 to TRBJ1-6, with D uncertain. The V end was cut by 0 bases, the J end by 2 bases, with 5 bases between. CDR1 is MNHNY and CDR2 is SVGAGI in the germline V gene (reference sequence). CDR3 length equals 15 residues. The CDR3 DNA sequence: TGTGCCAGCAGTTACTCGGCTGCCTATAATTCACCCCTCCACTTT. Its protein product is CASSYSAAYNSPLHF.

This chain links TRBV6-5 with TRBJ2-5; 12 nucleotides align to TRBD2. V lost 6 bases, J lost 9 bases, and 11 bases stayed unmatched. The CDR3 sequence is 15 residues long. Per germline, CDR1 MNHEY and CDR2 SVGAGI. Here the CDR3 reads CASRTSGGPPGAQYF. CDR3 coding DNA: TGTGCCAGCAGGACTAGCGGGGGCCCCCCAGGGGCCCAGTACTTC.

J is TRBJ1-2 and V is TRBV6-1, with a possible D match to TRBD1 (5 bases). The CDR3 length is 15 residues. Trimming removed 1 base from V and 2 bases from J, with 11 bases in between. Per the germline V gene, CDR1 is MNHNS and CDR2 is SASEGT. DNA of the CDR3: TGTGCCAGCAGTGAAGTAAGGGGTAGAAACTATGGCTACACCTTC. Amino acid sequence: CASSEVRGRNYGYTF.

V is TRBV6-5 and J is TRBJ2-7; 7 bases line up with TRBD1. This CDR3 has 13 residues. The germline V gene encodes CDR1 MNHEY and CDR2 SVGAGI. The trim removed 6 bases at V and 6 bases at J, leaving 8 bases unmatched. In DNA, the CDR3 is TGTGCCAGCAGCAGGGGGACGGAACGCGAGCAGTACTTC. This encodes CASSRGTEREQYF.

The chain employs TRBV28 and TRBJ2-7, with 7 bases fitting TRBD1. Germline V gives CDR1 MDHEN, CDR2 SYDVKM. Trimming took 0 bases from V and 5 from J; bases not matched to a gene: 19. The CDR3 extends over 19 amino acids. The CDR3 bases are TGTGCCAGCAGTTTATGCAGGGCACCGACAGGGACCGACTACCACGAGCAGTACTTC. Translated, it gives CASSLCRAPTGTDYHEQYF.

This clone was observed a single time. V and J are TRBV4-2 and TRBJ2-5; D gene unclear. The V end lost 4 bases, the J end lost 0 bases, and 9 bases lay between the germline ends. Per the germline V gene, CDR1 is LGHNA and CDR2 is YNFKEQ. This CDR3 has 14 residues. The CDR3 protein is CASSRRRHQETQYF. The CDR3 DNA reads TGTGCCAGCAGCCGCCGGCGGCACCAAGAGACCCAGTACTTC.

This rearrangement joins TRBV28 to TRBJ1-3; no clear D. The germline CDR1 and CDR2 sequences are MDHEN and SYDVKM. The CDR3 is made up of 14 amino acids. Trimming pared 4 bases from V and 0 bases from J, leaving 7 bases between. CDR3 bases: TGTGCCAGCAGTTACGGGATCTCTGGAAACACCATATATTTT. This translates into CASSYGISGNTIYF.

A single count supports this clone. CDR3 coding DNA: TGTGCCAGTTCATTGCGGAGCGGGAGTCCCTCCTACGAGCAGTACTTC. Protein product: CASSLRSGSPSYEQYF. The chain is built from TRBV2 and TRBJ2-7; TRBD2 matches at 8 bases. Germline-derived CDR1 and CDR2 are SNHLY and FYNNEI. Unmatched junction bases numbered 13, after V lost 9 bases and J lost 0 bases. There are 16 residues in the CDR3.

The chain is built from TRBV9 and TRBJ1-2; a weak D match, TRBD1 (5 bases). Germline CDR1 and CDR2: SGDLS and YYNGEE. There are 12 residues in the CDR3. The ends were cut back, 2 bases at V and 6 bases at J, with 8 bases in the middle. CDR3 in amino acids: CASSVSGDGYTF. CDR3 DNA: TGTGCCAGCAGCGTTTCGGGGGATGGCTACACCTTC.

V and J are TRBV6-1 and TRBJ2-7; 7 bases are shared with TRBD1. The length of the CDR3 is 16 residues. Trimming removed 6 bases from V and 0 bases from J; junction bases left unmatched: 11. Germline V gene data show CDR1 as MNHNS and CDR2 as SASEGT. The CDR3 is CASSEPGQMSSYEQYF. The CDR3 DNA sequence: TGTGCCAGCAGCGAACCGGGACAGATGAGCTCCTACGAGCAGTACTTC.

V usage is TRBV19 and J usage is TRBJ2-7; D remains unclear. Trimming pared 1 base from V and 1 base from J, leaving 5 bases between. The CDR3 is 13 residues long. Germline V lookup: CDR1 LNHDA, CDR2 SQIVND (reference sequence). As DNA, the CDR3 is TGTGCCAGTAGTATAGGTCGTTCCTACGAGCAGTACTTC. Translating it yields CASSIGRSYEQYF.

The chain is built from TRBV10-3 and TRBJ2-7; D remains unclear. The V end was cut by 2 bases, the J end by 2 bases, with 7 bases between. This CDR3 region has 13 residues. Germline values: CDR1 ENHRY, CDR2 SYGVKD. CDR3 sequence (DNA): TGTGCCATCAGTGAGGTGCAGGCCTACGAGCAGTACTTC. It yields the protein CAISEVQAYEQYF.

This chain joins TRBV7-2 and TRBJ1-2, with 9 bases matching TRBD1. Germline trimming cut 3 bases from V and 1 base from J; bases unmatched to any gene: 3. This CDR3 spans 15 amino acids. The germline CDR1 and CDR2 sequences are SGHTA and FQGNSA. CDR3 loop: CASSFGTGLNYGYTF. Written as DNA, the CDR3 is TGTGCCAGCAGCTTTGGGACAGGGCTTAACTATGGCTACACCTTC.

The chain has TRBV29-1 and TRBJ1-2; 7 positions match TRBD1. CDR1 and CDR2 from the germline V gene are SQVTM and ANQGSEA. V shed 6 bases and J 2 bases; nucleotides not matched to a gene: 6. This CDR3 comprises 13 residues. The CDR3 DNA reads TGCAGCGTCTTAGACAGGGTCAACTATGGCTACACCTTC. Translating gives CSVLDRVNYGYTF.

The chain links TRBV27 to TRBJ1-1; 7 bases are a match to TRBD1. V gave up 8 bases and J gave up 3 bases; unmatched junction bases: 6. This CDR3 is built from 13 residues. In germline, CDR1 is MNHEY, CDR2 SMNVEV (reference sequence). This CDR3 is CASHTGAYTEAFF. CDR3 bases: TGTGCCAGCCACACAGGGGCATACACTGAAGCTTTCTTT.

This clone is a singleton in its sample. The DNA for the CDR3 is TGTGCCAGCTCCCCAAGTCGACAGGACTATGGCTACACCTTC. Protein product: CASSPSRQDYGYTF. V and J are TRBV18 and TRBJ1-2, with D tentatively TRBD1 (6 bases). This CDR3 is 14 amino acids long. Germline assignment: CDR1 KGHSH and CDR2 LQKENI. V was pared by 6 bases and J by 3 bases, with 14 bases between.

The chain recombines TRBV27 with TRBJ2-1; 10 positions agree with TRBD1. J gave up 10 bases and V 4 bases, and 16 bases lay outside the gene matches. This CDR3 is 17 amino acids long. In germline, CDR1 is MNHEY, CDR2 SMNVEV (reference sequence). The CDR3 DNA is TGTGCCAGCAGTTCCTCCCGGGACAGGGGCAGTTGGGGGGAGCAGTTCTTC. Its translation: CASSSSRDRGSWGEQFF.